This T cell receptor (beta chain) was profiled in a study of T cell repertoires in ileal Crohn's disease. Overall study context: All patients had surgery for stricturing (about 60%) or penetrating (around 40%) disease.

The time point is: neoterminal ileum biopsy at postoperative endoscopy, about 6 months after surgery. The protocol was immunoSEQ multiplex PCR, while the TCRdb copy is restricted to in-frame clones and leaves out a portion. The table has 55,000 to 65,000 clones, about 89% seen once. The sequencing sample was made of ileal tissue. The receptor comes from an adult with Crohn's disease.

The CDR3 DNA reads as TGCAGCGTTGGGGCGGGGGCCTACGAGCAGTACTTC. Its protein product is CSVGAGAYEQYF. The rearrangement uses TRBV29-1 and TRBJ2-7; 7 nucleotides agree with TRBD2. J lost 2 bases, V lost 4 bases, and 2 bases had no gene match. The CDR3 spans 12 residues. From germline, CDR1 is SQVTM and CDR2 ANQGSEA.